The 21 T cell receptor beta chains below come from one sample, sequenced in a study of cytomegalovirus exposure and HLA in healthy donors (dated by TCRdb to 2016 to 2017). The library was built by means of the immunoSEQ multiplex PCR assay. The multiplex PCR relied on a mix of 60 forward primers for TCR Vbeta segments and 13 reverse primers for TCR Jbeta segments. TCRdb re-hosts the immuneACCESS table, in-frame sequences only. Its copies lack some clones; in the studies checked, an unresolved V gene accounts for under half of them, and the cause for the rest is not known. This sample is represented by approximately 220,000 clones; around 80% of them were singletons. Roughly a sixth of the sample is held by the ten biggest clonotypes. The sample consisted of PBMCs. The source of these receptors is a man in his forties in good health and CMV-seronegative.

The chain joins TRBV30 to TRBJ2-7; D possibly corresponds to TRBD2 (6 bases). This CDR3 contains 14 residues. The V end was cut by 2 bases, the J end by 2 bases, with 13 bases between. Germline V lookup: CDR1 GTSNPN, CDR2 SVGIG (reference sequence). DNA for the CDR3: TGTGCCTGGAGTAGGCCCGGAGGGCCCTACGAGCAGTACTTC. Translating gives CAWSRPGGPYEQYF.

This rearrangement joins TRBV7-9 to TRBJ1-1; no clear D. V dropped 5 bases and J dropped 5 bases, with 9 bases sitting between them. Germline V gene sequence: CDR1 SEHNR, CDR2 FQNEAQ (reference sequence). The CDR3 has 12 amino acids. The CDR3 reads CASSHAATEAFF. Written as DNA, the CDR3 is TGTGCCAGCAGCCATGCAGCGACTGAAGCTTTCTTT.

In DNA form, the CDR3 reads TGTGCCAGCAGCTTGTTGGGGGCAGGCGAGCAGTTCTTC. This codes for CASSLLGAGEQFF. V usage is TRBV5-5 and J usage is TRBJ2-1; tentative D call: TRBD1 (6 bases). The germline V gene encodes CDR1 SGHKS and CDR2 YYEKEE (reference sequence). This CDR3 is built from 13 residues. The V gene lost 1 base and the J gene lost 10 bases, with 12 bases spanning the gap.

This sequence joins TRBV9 and TRBJ1-3; 7 bases are shared with TRBD1. Trimming at V came to 7 bases and at J to 2 bases, leaving 9 bases not matched to a gene. The CDR3 sequence is 15 residues long. Germline loops: CDR1 SGDLS, CDR2 YYNGEE. CDR3: CASAGGTEPGNTIYF. The CDR3 nucleotides read TGTGCCAGCGCTGGAGGGACAGAGCCTGGAAACACCATATATTTT.

This clone has only one observation. The chain has TRBV10-3 and TRBJ2-1, with D tentatively TRBD2 (6 bases). The CDR3 is 15 residues long. From germline, CDR1 is ENHRY and CDR2 SYGVKD. Trimming shortened V by 1 base and J by 5 bases, and 12 bases separated the two germline ends. The CDR3 loop reads CAISELWLANNEQFF. For the CDR3, the DNA is TGTGCCATCAGTGAGTTATGGCTAGCGAACAATGAGCAGTTCTTC.

The chain has TRBV27 and TRBJ2-3, with unresolved D. This CDR3 spans 12 amino acids. Trimming pared 5 bases from V and 1 base from J, leaving 4 bases between. CDR1 MNHEY and CDR2 SMNVEV come from the germline V gene (reference sequence). CDR3 residues: CASSSGTDTQYF. CDR3 DNA sequence: TGTGCCAGCAGTAGCGGCACAGATACGCAGTATTTT.

This clone was seen a single time. V usage is TRBV14 and J usage is TRBJ1-1, with TRBD1 matching 8 bases. Germline V gene lookup returns CDR1 SGHDN and CDR2 FVKESK. The CDR3 spans 15 residues. Unmatched junction bases numbered 5, after V lost 4 bases and J lost 1 base. CDR3 in DNA: TGTGCCAGCAGCCTAAGACAGGGGAAGAACACTGAAGCTTTCTTT. Protein sequence: CASSLRQGKNTEAFF. The full variable domain, its missing parts supplied by reference TRBV14 and TRBJ1-1, is EAGVTQFPSHSVIEKGQTVTLRCDPISGHDNLYWYRRVMGKEIKFLLHFVKESKQDESGMPNNRFLAERTGGTYSTLKVQPAELEDSGVYFCASSLRQGKNTEAFFGQGTRLTVV.

This chain connects TRBV30 to TRBJ1-2; the D is unclear. The CDR3 consists of 13 residues. The V gene lost 1 base and the J gene lost 4 bases, with 10 bases spanning the gap. The germline gives CDR1 GTSNPN, CDR2 SVGIG (reference sequence). The CDR3 bases are TGTGCCTGGAGTGATGGGCTAACCTATGGCTACACCTTC. Translation gives CAWSDGLTYGYTF.

The chain carries TRBV4-1 and TRBJ1-4; TRBD1 matches 8 bases. The CDR3 is 15 amino acids. The V gene end was trimmed by 3 bases and the J gene end by 6 bases; junction bases not matched to a gene: 6. Germline lookup yields CDR1 MGHRA and CDR2 YSYEKL. The chain's CDR3 is CASSQYGQGDEKLFF. The DNA of the CDR3 is TGCGCCAGCAGCCAGTACGGACAGGGTGATGAAAAACTGTTTTTT.

The chain employs TRBV11-3 and TRBJ1-1, with 9 bases identical to TRBD1. CDR1 and CDR2 from the germline V gene are SGHNT and YENEEA. The CDR3 is made up of 14 amino acids. The V gene end was trimmed by 5 bases and the J gene end by 5 bases; junction bases not matched to a gene: 6. CDR3 nucleotide sequence: TGTGCCAGCAGCACAGGGGGCGCGGGGACTGAAGCTTTCTTT. It encodes CASSTGGAGTEAFF.

The chain joins TRBV6-5 to TRBJ2-5, with TRBD2 identical over 7 bases. Trimming took 0 bases from V and 5 from J; bases not matched to a gene: 0. The CDR3 extends over 13 amino acids. Germline V CDR1 and CDR2: MNHEY, SVGAGI. The CDR3 nucleotides read TGTGCCAGCAGTTACTCACTAGCGGAGACCCAGTACTTC. Translated, it gives CASSYSLAETQYF.

This clone has a handful of counts. Here the CDR3 reads CSAARSSYEQYF. The CDR3 coding sequence is TGCAGCGCCGCGAGGAGCTCCTACGAGCAGTACTTC. The V gene is TRBV29-1, the J gene TRBJ2-7; D uncertain. Per germline, CDR1 SQVTM and CDR2 ANQGSEA. V was shortened by 7 bases and J by 0 bases, with 10 bases between the two germline ends. The CDR3 runs 12 residues.

The V call is TRBV19, the J call TRBJ1-5; 10 nucleotides line up with TRBD1. The junction had 9 bases not matched to a gene; V was cut back by 4 bases and J by 0 bases. Per the germline V gene, CDR1 is LNHDA and CDR2 is SQIVND (reference sequence). CDR3 length equals 18 residues. The CDR3 reads CASSSRDRGFYSNQPQHF. DNA of the CDR3: TGTGCCAGTAGTAGCCGGGACAGGGGATTTTATAGCAATCAGCCCCAGCATTTT.

The V and J genes are TRBV6-5 and TRBJ2-3; 11 nucleotides line up with TRBD2. V lost 6 bases and J lost 4; bases outside the gene matches: 6. The CDR3 totals 15 residues. Germline CDR1 reads MNHEY; CDR2 reads SVGAGI. DNA for the CDR3: TGTGCCAGCAGGCGACTAGCGGGGTCATCAGATACGCAGTATTTT. Its protein is CASRRLAGSSDTQYF.

This clone was recorded only once. The V and J genes are TRBV10-1 and TRBJ2-7; 7 bases are a match to TRBD2. The CDR3 is 14 amino acids. V lost 2 bases to trimming and J lost 2 bases; unmatched junction nucleotides: 3. Germline V gene lookup returns CDR1 WNHNN and CDR2 SYGVQD (reference sequence). In DNA, the CDR3 is TGCGCCAGCAGTGAGCGGGGGGTTCCCTACGAGCAGTACTTC. Translating it yields CASSERGVPYEQYF.

The chain is built from TRBV7-2 and TRBJ2-7, with D hard to call. CDR1 is SGHTA, CDR2 FQGNSA, per germline. This CDR3 contains 15 residues. V was shortened by 2 bases and J by 2 bases, with 13 bases between the two germline ends. The CDR3 loop reads CASSLRGAAPYEQYF. The CDR3 DNA follows: TGTGCCAGCAGCTTAAGAGGCGCGGCGCCCTACGAGCAGTACTTC.

This clone was recorded once. This chain joins TRBV10-2 and TRBJ1-2; D is perhaps TRBD1 (6 bases). The CDR3 runs 20 residues. V was pared by 7 bases and J by 3 bases, with 33 bases between. From germline, CDR1 is WSHSY and CDR2 SAAADI. CDR3: CASTPLPGGGRVDLDYGYTF. CDR3 sequence (DNA): TGCGCCAGCACCCCCCTGCCGGGGGGCGGAAGAGTGGATTTGGACTATGGCTACACCTTC.

The V call is TRBV18, the J call TRBJ1-1; a possible D gene is TRBD1 (5 bases). V was clipped by 5 bases and J by 2 bases, with 12 bases between them. Looked up from germline, CDR1 is KGHSH and CDR2 is LQKENI. The CDR3 runs 14 residues. Written as DNA, the CDR3 is TGTGCCAGCTCATCGGTGGACATTAACACTGAAGCTTTCTTT. It codes for CASSSVDINTEAFF.

The J gene is TRBJ1-1, the V gene TRBV5-6; perhaps TRBD1 as D (6 bases). The CDR3 has 14 amino acids. Trimming shortened V by 2 bases and J by 5 bases, and 13 bases separated the two germline ends. The V gene's germline CDR1 is SGHDT and CDR2 YYEEEE. CDR3 protein: CASSFIGGETEAFF. CDR3 coding DNA: TGTGCCAGCAGCTTTATAGGGGGGGAGACTGAAGCTTTCTTT.

This CDR3 reads CASSLGQVLNEKLFF. In nucleotides, the CDR3 is TGTGCCAGCAGCTTAGGGCAGGTCCTAAATGAAAAACTGTTTTTT. The V gene is TRBV7-2, the J gene TRBJ1-4; D call uncertain. Looked up from germline, CDR1 is SGHTA and CDR2 is FQGNSA. The CDR3 covers 15 residues. V was clipped by 1 base and J by 5 bases, with 11 bases between them.

This sequence joins TRBV7-8 and TRBJ2-7; no firm D call. Germline V gene data show CDR1 as SGHVS and CDR2 as FQNEAQ. V shed 3 bases and J shed 2 bases, with 14 bases lying between them. This CDR3 comprises 15 residues. The DNA of the CDR3 is TGTGCCAGCAGCTTCCGTTCCTCGGAGACCTACGAGCAGTACTTC. Residues: CASSFRSSETYEQYF.